This TCR beta chain was sequenced for a study of blood T cells in healthy people across ages. Next came a second PCR, run for about 7 to 12 cycles, which used a sample-barcoded 5' primer along with a J-beta primer mix. TCRdb fed the 5' RACE reads into MiXCR, producing one record per CDR3 protein. The sample contains roughly 1.9 million distinct CDR3 sequences, 39% of which appear only once. The CDR3 has 16 amino acids. In germline, CDR1 is DFQATT, CDR2 SNEGSKA (reference sequence). V lost 3 bases and J lost 4; bases outside the gene matches: 10. Material for sequencing was blood. This rearrangement joins TRBV20-1 to TRBJ2-5, with 11 positions matching TRBD2. This clonotype originated in a human donor in good health. CDR3 protein: CSASTSGGNPGETQYF. DNA of the CDR3: TGCAGTGCTAGCACTAGCGGGGGTAATCCAGGAGAGACCCAGTACTTC.